Below are 6 T cell receptor beta chains sequenced from a single sample in a study of blood T cells in healthy people across ages. A second PCR, run for about 7 to 11 cycles, used a sample-barcoded 5' primer plus a J-beta primer mix. Via MiXCR, TCRdb re-called the 5' RACE reads, giving one row per CDR3 protein. The repertoire holds some 1.8 million distinct CDR3 sequences, with around 40% as singletons. The source material was blood. Source of these receptors: a human donor in good health.

The chain has TRBV6-5 and TRBJ1-3; D is perhaps TRBD1 (5 bases). Trimming pared 6 bases from V and 1 base from J, leaving 10 bases between. This CDR3 is built from 14 residues. Germline-derived CDR1 and CDR2 are MNHEY and SVGAGI. The CDR3 sequence is CASRGPRSGNTIYF. In DNA, the CDR3 is TGTGCCAGCAGGGGACCACGATCTGGAAACACCATATATTTT.

About this clonotype: At one of its ends the junction is not consistent with the germline gene, which may arise from a read error. The rearrangement links TRBV7-2 to TRBJ2-1; 10 bases align to TRBD2. CDR1 and CDR2 (germline): SGHTA, FQGNSA. The CDR3 is made up of 15 amino acids. DNA of the CDR3: TGTGCCGGCAGCTTCAGATCAGTAGCGGGGGGAAGTCAGTTCTTC. Its protein product is CAGSFRSVAGGSQFF.

This clonotype has only one observation. The final CDR3 position lacks the conserved phenylalanine or tryptophan, pointing to a likely read error. The J gene is TRBJ2-1, the V gene TRBV11-2; no reliable D call. V was pared by 1 base and J by 4 bases, with 14 bases between. The germline gives CDR1 SGHAT, CDR2 FQNNGV. CDR3 size: 16 residues. CDR3 coding DNA: TGTGCCAGCAGCTTAGTCGGTCAGATCCCTTACAATGAGCAGTTCCTC. It yields the protein CASSLVGQIPYNEQFL.

A note on this clonotype: Compared with germline, one end of the junction differs, possibly owing to a read error. The CDR3 here is CAGSSIRSTTDTQYF. The CDR3 DNA follows: TGTGCCGGCAGCTCGATAAGGTCCACCACAGATACGCAGTATTTT. J is TRBJ2-3 and V is TRBV5-5; the D is unclear. This CDR3 spans 15 amino acids. Germline CDR1 is SGHKS and CDR2 is YYEKEE (reference sequence).

Remarks on this clonotype: Germline and junction disagree at one end, which may indicate a read error. This chain uses TRBV24-1 with TRBJ1-6; no definite D call. Germline loops: CDR1 KGHDR, CDR2 SFDVKD. This CDR3 has 14 residues. CDR3 DNA: TGTGCCACCAGTGATGGCGGGTTTAATTCGCCCCTCCACTTT. This translates into CATSDGGFNSPLHF.

On this clonotype: An end of the junction does not agree with germline; a read error may underlie this. The chain links TRBV7-3 to TRBJ2-2; possibly TRBD2 for D (5 bases). This CDR3 has 14 amino acids. CDR1 and CDR2 from the germline V gene are SGHTA and FQGTGA. CDR3 in amino acids: CASSSPSNTGERFF. In DNA form, the CDR3 reads TGTGCCAGCAGCTCCCCATCGAACACCGGGGAGCGGTTTTTT. The full variable domain, rest sourced from reference TRBV7-3 and TRBJ2-2, is GAGVSQTPSNKVTEKGKYVELRCDPISGHTALYWYRQSLGQGPEFLIYFQGTGAADDSGLPNDRFFAVRPEGSVSTLKIQRTERGDSAVYLCASSSPSNTGERFFGEGSRLTVL.